Below are 5 T cell receptor beta chains sequenced from a single sample in a study of Ad26.COV2.S vaccination and SARS-CoV-2 variants. Assay: immunoSEQ multiplex PCR; the TCRdb copy retains only in-frame clones and omits some. The sample records 400,000 or so clones, 70% to 90% being singletons. This sample's treatment: about 20 received Ad26.COV2.S at low or high dose, single or two shots; 5 received placebo; per-sample allocation not given. Sample collection was performed on day 63 after the first vaccine or placebo injection. Sequenced material: peripheral blood, taken in a trial of Ad26.COV2.S vaccine versus placebo. Receptor source: a person between 18 and 60 years old who received the Ad26.COV2.S COVID-19 vaccine or a placebo.

In this sample, this clone turned up a few times. V usage is TRBV6-2 or TRBV6-3 and J usage is TRBJ1-5; D gene ambiguous. The CDR3 sequence is 14 residues long. V was clipped by 4 bases and J by 2 bases, with 9 bases between them. Germline values: CDR1 MNHEY, CDR2 SVGEGT. Here the CDR3 reads CASSLSPGNQPQHF. The CDR3 bases are TGTGCCAGCAGTTTAAGCCCCGGCAATCAGCCCCAGCATTTT.

This clone was seen a single time. The gene calls are TRBV19 and TRBJ1-4, with a weak D call TRBD1 (6 bases). Germline loops: CDR1 LNHDA, CDR2 SQIVND (reference sequence). The CDR3 covers 15 residues. Between the trimmed V and J ends, which lost 4 bases and 5 bases, there was a span of 14 bases. In nucleotides, the CDR3 is TGTGCCAGTAGTAGGATGACAGGAGAGAATGAAAAACTGTTTTTT. Its translation is CASSRMTGENEKLFF.

The chain recombines TRBV10-3 with TRBJ2-7; 10 bases are a match to TRBD1. With V trimmed by 2 bases and J by 7 bases, 8 bases remained unmatched. Germline assignment: CDR1 ENHRY and CDR2 SYGVKD. This CDR3 is 15 amino acids long. CDR3 protein: CAISEVGGQGQEQYF. Written as DNA, the CDR3 is TGTGCCATCAGTGAGGTAGGGGGACAGGGGCAAGAGCAGTACTTC.

The genes are TRBV7-9 and TRBJ1-4; maybe TRBD1 (6 bases). Germline CDR1 is SEHNR and CDR2 is FQNEAQ (reference sequence). Trimming removed 4 bases at V and 10 bases at J, with 16 bases between. The CDR3 is 14 residues long. The chain's CDR3 is CASSSPGGAGKLFF. Written as DNA, the CDR3 is TGTGCCAGCAGCTCCCCCGGGGGCGCGGGAAAACTGTTTTTT.

J is TRBJ1-1 and V is TRBV11-2, with D unresolved. V was trimmed by 1 base and J by 1 base, leaving 7 bases between them. Per the germline V gene, CDR1 is SGHAT and CDR2 is FQNNGV. This CDR3 contains 14 residues. Here the CDR3 reads CASSLVGRNTEAFF. The CDR3 nucleotides are TGTGCCAGCAGCTTAGTAGGGAGGAACACTGAAGCTTTCTTT.